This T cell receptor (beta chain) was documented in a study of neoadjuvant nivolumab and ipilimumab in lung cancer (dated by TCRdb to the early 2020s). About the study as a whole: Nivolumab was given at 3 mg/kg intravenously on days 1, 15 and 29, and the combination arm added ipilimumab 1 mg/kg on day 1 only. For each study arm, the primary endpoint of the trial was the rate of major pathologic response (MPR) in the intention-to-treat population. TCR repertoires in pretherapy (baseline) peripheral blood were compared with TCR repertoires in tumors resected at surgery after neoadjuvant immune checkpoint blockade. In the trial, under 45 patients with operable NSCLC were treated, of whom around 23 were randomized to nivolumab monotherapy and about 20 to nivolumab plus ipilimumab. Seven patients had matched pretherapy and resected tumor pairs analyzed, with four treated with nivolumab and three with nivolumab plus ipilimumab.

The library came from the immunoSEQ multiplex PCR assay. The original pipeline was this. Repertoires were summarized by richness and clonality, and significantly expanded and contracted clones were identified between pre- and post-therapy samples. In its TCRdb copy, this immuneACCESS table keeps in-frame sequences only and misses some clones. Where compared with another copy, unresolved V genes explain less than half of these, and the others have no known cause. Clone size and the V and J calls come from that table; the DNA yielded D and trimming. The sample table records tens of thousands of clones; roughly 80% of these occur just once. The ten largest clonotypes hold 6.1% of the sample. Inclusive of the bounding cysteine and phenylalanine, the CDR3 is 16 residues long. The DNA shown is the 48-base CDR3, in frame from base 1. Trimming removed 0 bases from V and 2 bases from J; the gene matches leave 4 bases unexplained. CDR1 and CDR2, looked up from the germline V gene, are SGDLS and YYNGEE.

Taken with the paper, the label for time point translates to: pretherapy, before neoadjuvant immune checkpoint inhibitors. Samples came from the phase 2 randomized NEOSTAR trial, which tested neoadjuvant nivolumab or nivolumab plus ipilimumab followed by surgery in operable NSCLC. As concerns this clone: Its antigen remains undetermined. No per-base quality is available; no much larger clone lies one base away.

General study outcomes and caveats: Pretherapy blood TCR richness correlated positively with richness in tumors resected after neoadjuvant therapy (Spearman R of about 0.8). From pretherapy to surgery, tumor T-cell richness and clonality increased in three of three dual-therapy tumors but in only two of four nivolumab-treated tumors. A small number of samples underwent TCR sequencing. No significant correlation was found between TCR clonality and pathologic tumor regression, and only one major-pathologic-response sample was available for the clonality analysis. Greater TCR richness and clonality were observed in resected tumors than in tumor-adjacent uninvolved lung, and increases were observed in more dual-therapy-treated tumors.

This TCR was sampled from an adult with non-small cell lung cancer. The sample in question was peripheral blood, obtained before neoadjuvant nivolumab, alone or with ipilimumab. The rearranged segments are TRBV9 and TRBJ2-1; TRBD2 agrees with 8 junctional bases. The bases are TGTGCCAGCAGCGTAGATCCCGGGGGGGCCTACAATGAGCAGTTCTTC. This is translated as CASSVDPGGAYNEQFF. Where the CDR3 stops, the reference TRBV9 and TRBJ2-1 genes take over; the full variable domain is DSGVTQTPKHLITATGQRVTLRCSPRSGDLSVYWYQQSLDQGLQFLIQYYNGEERAKGNILERFSAQQFPDLHSELNLSSLELGDSALYFCASSVDPGGAYNEQFFGPGTRLTVL.